This T cell receptor beta chain stems from a study of cytomegalovirus exposure and HLA in healthy donors. Study-wide points: Rarity held for most TCR sequences, but there were some public TCRs that occurred in many donors. Some TCR beta chains (164 of them) were listed as cytomegalovirus-associated. CMV antigen specificity of a few CMV-associated chains was confirmed in vitro.

As for this clone: What it binds is unknown.

Profiled with immunoSEQ multiplex PCR; TCRdb holds only in-frame clones, not every one. The data hold 260,000 or so clones, with 90% observed a single time. Trimming removed 0 bases from V and 1 base from J, with 13 bases in between. This CDR3 has 16 residues. Germline assignment: CDR1 LGHNA and CDR2 YNFKEQ. Donors were drawn from the approximately 110-subject validation cohort, separate from the approximately 700-subject first cohort. The chain recombines TRBV4-2 with TRBJ2-7; TRBD1 is a possible D gene (6 bases). The clonotype comes from a woman younger than 45 in good health and CMV-seronegative. The sample consisted of PBMCs. The CDR3 protein is CASSQEAAQGSYEQYF. Written as DNA, the CDR3 is TGTGCCAGCAGCCAAGAAGCCGCCCAGGGGTCCTACGAGCAGTACTTC.